Below are 17 T cell receptor beta chains sequenced from a single sample in a study of blood T cell repertoires in COVID-19. The data were produced by immunoSEQ multiplex PCR, yet TCRdb's version contains in-frame clones alone and is incomplete. The profile shows tens of thousands of clones, about 85% of them singletons. Sequences were obtained from peripheral blood. The receptors shown here come from a human donor in a cohort sampled during active COVID-19.

The J gene is TRBJ2-2, the V gene TRBV10-1; 7 positions match TRBD2. Germline trimming cut 8 bases from V and 5 bases from J; bases unmatched to any gene: 8. CDR3 length equals 14 residues. Germline loops: CDR1 WNHNN, CDR2 SYGVQD (reference sequence). The CDR3 nucleotides read TGCGCCAGCGTTTCGAGCGGGATGACCGGGGAGCTGTTTTTT. This translates into CASVSSGMTGELFF.

This clone came up once. The chain uses TRBV5-1 and TRBJ1-1; 7 nucleotides align to TRBD1. With 4 bases clipped from V and 5 bases from J, the junction kept 8 bases outside the gene matches. This CDR3 is built from 14 residues. Germline V gene sequence: CDR1 SGHRS, CDR2 YFSETQ. In DNA form, the CDR3 reads TGCGCCAGCAGCGCTACAGGGGACGGAACTGAAGCTTTCTTT. It yields the protein CASSATGDGTEAFF.

The rearrangement links TRBV28 to TRBJ1-2; 7 bases fit TRBD1. The V segment lost 2 bases and the J segment 2 bases; nucleotides outside the gene matches: 11. The germline gives CDR1 MDHEN, CDR2 SYDVKM. This CDR3 has 17 residues. As DNA, the CDR3 is TGTGCCAGCAGTTTAAAAGAGGGGGCGGACGGAAACTATGGCTACACCTTC. This codes for CASSLKEGADGNYGYTF.

V and J are TRBV2 and TRBJ2-1; 9 bases agree with TRBD2. From germline, CDR1 is SNHLY and CDR2 FYNNEI. The CDR3 is 15 amino acids. With 1 base clipped from V and 7 bases from J, the junction kept 5 bases outside the gene matches. CDR3 in amino acids: CASSEESGRLNEQFF. As DNA, the CDR3 is TGTGCCAGCAGTGAAGAAAGCGGGAGGTTGAATGAGCAGTTCTTC.

The chain has TRBV10-3 and TRBJ1-5; possibly TRBD1 for D (5 bases). The CDR3 is 15 residues long. Germline V lookup: CDR1 ENHRY, CDR2 SYGVKD. The V end was cut by 0 bases, the J end by 6 bases, with 12 bases between. The chain's CDR3 is CAISESGVGAQPQHF. The DNA for the CDR3 is TGTGCCATCAGTGAGTCAGGGGTGGGCGCTCAGCCCCAGCATTTT.

The rearrangement uses TRBV2 and TRBJ2-7; 11 nucleotides agree with TRBD2. CDR3 size: 15 residues. Germline assignment: CDR1 SNHLY and CDR2 FYNNEI. Trimming took 5 bases from V and 3 from J; bases not matched to a gene: 6. CDR3: CASSIGTSGSYEQYF. The CDR3 DNA is TGTGCCAGCAGTATTGGGACTAGCGGAAGCTACGAGCAGTACTTC.

The chain uses TRBV11-2 and TRBJ2-7; 7 bases line up with TRBD2. Unmatched junction bases numbered 3, after V lost 4 bases and J lost 0 bases. The germline V gene encodes CDR1 SGHAT and CDR2 FQNNGV. CDR3 size: 14 residues. The CDR3 protein is CASSSAGSSYEQYF. In DNA form, the CDR3 reads TGTGCCAGCAGCTCAGCGGGGAGCTCCTACGAGCAGTACTTC.

This clone was observed a handful of times. The rearrangement links TRBV7-8 to TRBJ1-2, with D maybe TRBD1 (5 bases). The CDR3 covers 17 residues. V shed 0 bases and J shed 7 bases, with 21 bases lying between them. CDR1 and CDR2 (germline): SGHVS, FQNEAQ. CDR3 sequence reads: CASSLADPGVSYRGYTF. The CDR3 nucleotides read TGTGCCAGCAGCTTAGCAGACCCGGGGGTCTCATACCGTGGCTACACCTTC.

The rearrangement uses TRBV19 and TRBJ1-2; maybe TRBD1 (5 bases). Germline V gene sequence: CDR1 LNHDA, CDR2 SQIVND (reference sequence). The CDR3 spans 15 residues. V was shortened by 5 bases and J by 4 bases, with 17 bases between the two germline ends. CDR3 region: CASSQGAGRTYGYTF. The CDR3, as DNA: TGTGCCAGTAGTCAGGGTGCAGGCCGGACCTATGGCTACACCTTC. Complete variable domain (other parts from reference TRBV19 and TRBJ1-2): DGGITQSPKYLFRKEGQNVTLSCEQNLNHDAMYWYRQDPGQGLRLIYYSQIVNDFQKGDIAEGYSVSREKKESFPLTVTSAQKNPTAFYLCASSQGAGRTYGYTFGSGTRLTVV.

The chain couples TRBV18 to TRBJ2-7; 7 nucleotides match TRBD2. CDR1 and CDR2 (germline): KGHSH, LQKENI. J lost 9 bases, V lost 3 bases, and 11 bases had no gene match. The CDR3 sequence is 14 residues long. The CDR3 DNA is TGTGCCAGCTCACCTTCTCGCCCCAGGGAGGGGCAGTACTTC. Translation gives CASSPSRPREGQYF.

This chain connects TRBV28 to TRBJ2-7; 9 nucleotides agree with TRBD1. The V gene's germline CDR1 is MDHEN and CDR2 SYDVKM. The trim removed 6 bases at V and 1 base at J, leaving 7 bases unmatched. The CDR3 is 15 residues long. The DNA for the CDR3 is TGTGCCAGCAGGAATCTGGGACAGGGTTCCTACGAGCAGTACTTC. Translation: CASRNLGQGSYEQYF.

This chain connects TRBV27 to TRBJ2-1; D may be TRBD1 (6 bases). V lost 5 bases to trimming and J lost 9 bases, with 14 bases between them. CDR1 MNHEY and CDR2 SMNVEV come from the germline V gene (reference sequence). The CDR3 has 13 residues. The CDR3 loop reads CASSVGQWFEQFF. CDR3 nucleotides: TGTGCCAGCAGTGTCGGACAGTGGTTTGAGCAGTTCTTC.

The chain carries TRBV19 and TRBJ2-3; D is possibly TRBD1 (6 bases). The V end lost 1 base, the J end lost 1 base, and 15 bases lay between the germline ends. Germline loops: CDR1 LNHDA, CDR2 SQIVND (reference sequence). CDR3 length: 17 amino acids. In nucleotides, the CDR3 is TGTGCCAGTAGTATAGCTGGGGGCCGGTACGGCACAGATACGCAGTATTTT. It yields the protein CASSIAGGRYGTDTQYF.

This chain joins TRBV10-3 and TRBJ2-7; the match to TRBD2 covers 8 bases. Germline CDR1 reads ENHRY; CDR2 reads SYGVKD. V lost 10 bases to trimming and J lost 9 bases; unmatched junction nucleotides: 17. The CDR3 is made up of 14 amino acids. CDR3 DNA sequence: TGTGCCACAGAGGGACTAGGACGGGTCGGGGGGCAGTACTTC. It specifies CATEGLGRVGGQYF.

The rearrangement joins TRBV28 to TRBJ2-5; 10 nucleotides agree with TRBD2. From germline, CDR1 is MDHEN and CDR2 SYDVKM. Trimming cost V 8 bases and J 4 bases; bases outside gene matches: 16. CDR3 length: 17 amino acids. The CDR3 here is CASSTGSGRANRETQYF. The CDR3 region has the DNA TGTGCCAGCTCCACTGGGAGCGGGAGGGCCAATAGAGAGACCCAGTACTTC.

The rearrangement links TRBV3-1 (or the pseudogene TRBV3-2) to TRBJ2-1, with 11 nucleotides matching TRBD1. The ends lost 0 bases at V and 8 bases at J; junction bases unmatched: 6. There are 16 residues in the CDR3. Germline V gives CDR1 LGHDT, CDR2 YNNKEL (reference sequence). The CDR3 loop reads CASSQDRTGGLDEQFF. CDR3 nucleotides: TGTGCCAGCAGCCAAGATCGGACAGGGGGCTTGGATGAGCAGTTCTTC.

The rearrangement joins TRBV24-1 to TRBJ2-3; tentative D call: TRBD1 (5 bases). From germline, CDR1 is KGHDR and CDR2 SFDVKD. The V end was cut by 5 bases, the J end by 2 bases, with 10 bases between. The CDR3 is made up of 14 amino acids. CDR3 amino acids: CATSGQIPTDTQYF. CDR3 nucleotide sequence: TGTGCCACCAGTGGACAGATTCCCACAGATACGCAGTATTTT.